This is a list of T cell receptor beta chains from one sample in a study of OX40 agonist ivuxolimab in advanced cancers. Measured with immunoSEQ multiplex PCR; TCRdb has only the in-frame clones, and not every one. The repertoire holds approximately 63,000 clones, with approximately 90% as singletons. The specimen comprised CD4+ or CD8+ T cells sorted from blood, sampled in a trial of the OX40 agonist ivuxolimab. The receptors originated from an adult with an advanced solid tumor such as melanoma, head and neck, liver or kidney cancer. The CDR3 runs from the conserved cysteine through the conserved F or W. The order of the fields is clone size, D gene, J gene, V gene, CDR3 DNA, CDR3 protein. D genes are given only for firm matches. Clone size is not always given. Where it is, it says once, few, many or a class for expanded clones.

>.|.|TRBJ1-5|TRBV30
TGTGCCTGGAGTGAGGGGGTTGGGCAGCCCCAGCATTTT
CAWSEGVGQPQHF
>.|.|TRBJ2-1|TRBV10-3
TGTGCCATCAGTGAGAACGTAGGGTTAGATGAGCAGTTCTTC
CAISENVGLDEQFF
>.|TRBD1|TRBJ2-7|TRBV29-1
TGCAGCGTTGCACAGGGGGCATACGAGCAGTACTTC
CSVAQGAYEQYF
>medium-sized|.|TRBJ2-7|TRBV11-1
TGTGCCAGCAGCTCGACCGTGGTGGCCGGGAACGAGCAGTACTTC
CASSSTVVAGNEQYF
>few|.|TRBJ1-1|TRBV6-5
TGTGCCAGCAGTTACTCGGATAGCGGGGTTAACACTGAAGCTTTCTTT
CASSYSDSGVNTEAFF
>.|.|TRBJ1-4|TRBV4-1
TGCGCCAGCAGCCAAGAGGCGGGGCAGGGTGGTGAAAAACTGTTTTTT
CASSQEAGQGGEKLFF
>.|TRBD2|TRBJ2-1|TRBV7-2
TGTGCCAGCAGCTTAGCCGGGACTAGCGCGTATTATAGTGAGCAGTTCTTC
CASSLAGTSAYYSEQFF
>once|TRBD1|TRBJ1-2|TRBV6-1
TGTGCCAGCAGTGAATCCGTCACGACAGGGGTCAGTGGCTACACCTTC
CASSESVTTGVSGYTF
>.|.|TRBJ2-1|TRBV9
TGTGCCAGCAGCGTAGGTAGGGGGGCCTACAATGAGCAGTTCTTC
CASSVGRGAYNEQFF
>.|TRBD2|TRBJ2-3|TRBV7-7
TGTGCTAGCAGCCCGGCTAGCGGGGATACGCAGTATTTT
CASSPASGDTQYF